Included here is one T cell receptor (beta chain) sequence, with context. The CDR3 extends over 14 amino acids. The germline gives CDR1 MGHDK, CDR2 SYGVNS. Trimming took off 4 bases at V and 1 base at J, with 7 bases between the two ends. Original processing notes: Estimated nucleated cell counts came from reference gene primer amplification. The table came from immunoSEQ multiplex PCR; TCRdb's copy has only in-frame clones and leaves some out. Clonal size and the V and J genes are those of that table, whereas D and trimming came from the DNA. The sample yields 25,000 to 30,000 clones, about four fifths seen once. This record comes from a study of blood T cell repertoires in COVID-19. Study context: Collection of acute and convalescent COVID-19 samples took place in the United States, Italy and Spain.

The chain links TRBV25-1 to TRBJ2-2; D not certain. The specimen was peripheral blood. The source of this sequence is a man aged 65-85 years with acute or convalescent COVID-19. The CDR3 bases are TGTGCCAGCAGTGCGAACAAGAACACCGGGGAGCTGTTTTTT. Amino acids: CASSANKNTGELFF.